Sequencing of this T cell receptor (beta chain) was carried out in a study of OX40 agonist ivuxolimab in advanced cancers. Overall study: In this cohort, patients received ivuxolimab, an agonistic anti-OX40 (CD134) antibody. Partial responses were achieved by three patients, one with hepatocellular carcinoma and two with cutaneous melanoma.

The table came from immunoSEQ multiplex PCR; TCRdb's copy has only in-frame clones and leaves some out. The sample records about 49,000 clones, approximately 84% being singletons. Germline values: CDR1 MNHEY, CDR2 SVGAGI. This CDR3 spans 15 amino acids. V lost 5 bases to trimming and J lost 0 bases; unmatched junction nucleotides: 4. Sequences were derived from CD4+ or CD8+ T cells sorted from blood, sampled in a trial of the OX40 agonist ivuxolimab. The chain joins TRBV6-5 to TRBJ1-3; 7 nucleotides match TRBD1. This TCR derives from an adult with an advanced solid tumor such as melanoma, head and neck, liver or kidney cancer. The CDR3 is CASSPHRGSGNTIYF. The DNA for the CDR3 is TGTGCCAGCAGTCCACACAGGGGCTCTGGAAACACCATATATTTT.